This TCR beta chain was sequenced for a study of response to subunit inactivated influenza vaccine. In this sample, this clonotype turned up a few times. TCRdb re-called the RT-PCR reads with MiXCR, one entry per CDR3 protein. The repertoire holds 180,000 or so distinct CDR3 sequences, 9.5% to 15% seen once, with 25% to 35% in the top ten. Germline assignment: CDR1 SGDLS and CDR2 YYNGEE. The CDR3 spans 17 residues. The V gene lost 0 bases and the J gene lost 0 bases, with 14 bases spanning the gap. This same sample was also part of a study on T cells expressing NK-cell markers. This second study says: The cDNA for TCR beta came from 5'RACE template switching with UMIs. CD3+CD56+NKG2C+, CD3+CD56+NKG2C- and CD3+CD56-NKG2C+ T cells, once sorted, supplied the TCR beta repertoires. One of eight sequenced donors was HCMV-seronegative; the other seven were seropositive. Of the CD8+ T cells in a handful of donors, about 1.0-7.5% belonged to dominant NKG2C+ clonotypes.

The material sequenced was CD8+ T cells sorted from PBMCs, taken roughly 12 days after vaccination. The sequence was obtained from a man over 45 who received an inactivated influenza vaccine. The chain carries TRBV9 and TRBJ2-3; a possible D gene is TRBD2 (7 bases). The CDR3 DNA reads TGTGCCAGCAGCGTAGAAGGGGGGGGGTTTAGCACAGATACGCAGTATTTT. Its translation is CASSVEGGGFSTDTQYF.